The rows below give T cell receptor beta chains drawn from one sample of a study of technical replicates of blood from a few donors. Sequencing used immunoSEQ multiplex PCR; TCRdb keeps in-frame clones, though not all of them. The sample carries tens of thousands of clones, around 86% recorded once. Sequenced material: PBMCs. Source of these receptors: a human donor in good health. Some clones in this sample may be carry-over from other donors' samples. Both conserved end residues are part of each CDR3. The D gene is left open where the match is weak. Where a row states a size, it is once, few, many or the class of an expanded clone; other rows omit it.

TRBJ2-7,TRBV5-4,TRBD1,NA,CASSAAGTGGPYEQYF,TGTGCCAGCAGCGCAGCCGGGACAGGCGGCCCCTACGAGCAGTACTTC
TRBJ1-5,TRBV9,NA,NA,CASSVDGLNQPQHF,TGTGCCAGCAGCGTAGATGGCCTCAATCAGCCCCAGCATTTT
TRBJ2-3,TRBV10-3,NA,NA,CAISAAGYTDTQYF,TGTGCCATCAGTGCGGCGGGGTACACAGATACGCAGTATTTT
TRBJ2-5,TRBV7-9,NA,NA,CASSPSGGQETQYF,TGTGCCAGCAGCCCCTCAGGGGGGCAAGAGACCCAGTACTTC
TRBJ2-3,TRBV15,TRBD1,NA,CATSLRDRVTDTQYF,TGTGCCACCAGCCTCCGGGACAGGGTTACGGATACGCAGTATTTT
TRBJ2-3,TRBV18,NA,NA,CASSTSSTGSTDTQYF,TGTGCCAGCTCAACCTCTTCAACGGGTAGCACAGATACGCAGTATTTT
TRBJ1-5,TRBV6-5,TRBD1,NA,CASSNRQGREPQHF,TGTGCCAGCAGCAATAGACAGGGGAGGGAGCCCCAGCATTTT
TRBJ2-1,TRBV30,TRBD2,once,CAWSPLGREANEQFF,TGTGCCTGGAGTCCCCTGGGGCGGGAGGCCAATGAGCAGTTCTTC
TRBJ2-7,TRBV18,TRBD1,NA,CASSTDRGLEQYF,TGTGCCAGCTCAACTGACAGGGGGCTTGAGCAGTACTTC
TRBJ2-1,TRBV6-1,NA,NA,CATATGYGSYNEQFF,TGTGCCACGGCTACGGGATATGGGTCCTACAATGAGCAGTTCTTC
TRBJ1-5,TRBV7-9,NA,NA,CASSPPDQPQHF,TGTGCCAGCAGCCCCCCGGATCAGCCCCAGCATTTT
TRBJ1-1,TRBV4-1,TRBD1,large,CASSQAQGASNTEAFF,TGCGCCAGCAGCCAAGCACAGGGGGCCTCTAACACTGAAGCTTTCTTT
TRBJ2-7,TRBV7-3,NA,NA,CASSLGDFDEQYF,TGTGCCAGCAGCTTAGGGGACTTCGACGAGCAGTACTTC
TRBJ2-7,TRBV4-3,NA,once,CASSQGLLFEQYF,TGCGCCAGCAGCCAAGGTCTTCTTTTCGAGCAGTACTTC
TRBJ2-3,TRBV11-2,TRBD2,NA,CASSLDNSGSDTQYF,TGTGCCAGCAGCTTAGATAATAGCGGGAGTGATACGCAGTATTTT
TRBJ2-7,TRBV27,NA,once,CASSSTYSYEQYF,TGTGCCAGCAGTTCAACATACTCCTACGAGCAGTACTTC
TRBJ1-3,TRBV4-3,TRBD1,NA,CASSQDTGGYRGNTIYF,TGCGCCAGCAGCCAAGATACAGGGGGCTATCGTGGAAACACCATATATTTT
TRBJ1-1,TRBV10-3,NA,NA,CAINGGGGRNTEAFF,TGTGCCATCAATGGCGGGGGCGGTAGGAACACTGAAGCTTTCTTT
TRBJ2-3,TRBV11-2,TRBD2,NA,CASSLGGSLTDTQYF,TGTGCCAGCAGCTTAGGCGGGAGCTTAACAGATACGCAGTATTTT
TRBJ1-1,TRBV6-5,TRBD1,NA,CASSYRGPDTEAFF,TGTGCCAGCAGTTACAGGGGGCCGGACACTGAAGCTTTCTTT
TRBJ1-1,TRBV4-3,TRBD1,NA,CASSHVFRGRKGEAFF,TGCGCCAGCAGCCATGTCTTCAGGGGGCGCAAGGGCGAAGCTTTCTTT
TRBJ1-5,TRBV2,NA,NA,CASSDDTWTVQKGNQPQHF,TGTGCCAGCAGTGATGACACTTGGACAGTCCAAAAAGGCAATCAGCCCCAGCATTTT
TRBJ2-1,TRBV7-9,NA,once,CASTSGSGPGDEQFF,TGTGCCAGCACCTCTGGCTCGGGGCCGGGGGATGAGCAGTTCTTC
TRBJ2-7,TRBV6-6,TRBD1,NA,CASIQGANYEQYF,TGTGCCAGCATTCAGGGGGCCAACTACGAGCAGTACTTC
TRBJ2-6,TRBV4-1,TRBD1,NA,CASSQSTGGVLSSGANVLTF,TGCGCCAGCAGCCAATCGACAGGGGGCGTCTTATCGAGTGGGGCCAACGTCCTGACTTTC
TRBJ2-7,TRBV7-3,TRBD1,NA,CASSLQGAGEQYF,TGTGCCAGCAGTTTACAGGGGGCGGGCGAGCAGTACTTC
TRBJ2-7,TRBV6-1,TRBD2,NA,CASSAIPGLASDEQYF,TGTGCCAGCAGTGCAATTCCGGGACTAGCGAGTGACGAGCAGTACTTC
TRBJ2-2,TRBV9,TRBD2,NA,CASSKTSGSIGELFF,TGTGCCAGCAGCAAGACTAGCGGGAGTATCGGGGAGCTGTTTTTT
TRBJ2-1,TRBV4-1,NA,few,CASSQDQLVRYEQFF,TGCGCCAGCAGCCAAGATCAGCTAGTCCGGTACGAGCAGTTCTTC
TRBJ2-7,TRBV15,TRBD2,NA,CATSRDISGGYEQYF,TGTGCCACCAGCAGAGACATCAGCGGGGGCTACGAGCAGTACTTC
TRBJ2-2,TRBV7-6,NA,NA,CASSSRPQGSGELFF,TGTGCCAGCAGCTCTAGACCCCAGGGATCCGGGGAGCTGTTTTTT
TRBJ2-7,TRBV20-1,NA,NA,CSAYTGYEQYF,TGCAGTGCTTATACAGGGTACGAGCAGTACTTC
TRBJ2-7,TRBV4-2,TRBD1,once,CASSQALSGQGTYEQYF,TGTGCCAGCAGCCAGGCCCTATCAGGACAGGGGACCTACGAGCAGTACTTC
TRBJ2-1,TRBV11-1,TRBD2,NA,CASSSGTSGREHNEQFF,TGTGCCAGCAGTTCCGGGACTAGCGGGAGGGAACACAATGAGCAGTTCTTC
TRBJ1-2,TRBV18,NA,NA,CASSPLPGDEYGYTF,TGTGCCAGCTCACCCCTACCAGGGGATGAATATGGCTACACCTTC
TRBJ1-1,TRBV13,TRBD1,many,CASSIEGQGTTEAFF,TGTGCCAGCAGCATAGAGGGACAGGGTACGACTGAAGCTTTCTTT
TRBJ1-2,TRBV5-1,NA,NA,CASGEQGFEGYTF,TGCGCCAGCGGCGAACAGGGATTTGAGGGCTACACCTTC
TRBJ1-4,TRBV6-6,NA,once,CASTQASRTNEKLFF,TGTGCCAGCACACAGGCCTCCCGAACTAATGAAAAACTGTTTTTT
TRBJ1-2,TRBV29-1,NA,NA,CSVERENGYTF,TGCAGCGTTGAGCGAGAAAATGGCTACACCTTC
TRBJ2-7,TRBV5-4,TRBD2,NA,CASSPPGGVYEQYF,TGTGCCAGCAGCCCACCCGGGGGGGTCTACGAGCAGTACTTC
TRBJ1-4,TRBV5-4,TRBD1,NA,CASSFPQGGNEKLFF,TGTGCCAGCAGCTTTCCACAGGGGGGTAATGAAAAACTGTTTTTT
TRBJ1-2,TRBV7-9,NA,NA,CASRALGVSYTF,TGTGCCAGCAGGGCCCTAGGGGTTAGCTACACCTTC
TRBJ1-5,TRBV12-2,NA,NA,CASRQGRVGNQPQHF,TGTGCAAGTCGCCAAGGCAGGGTAGGAAATCAGCCCCAGCATTTT
TRBJ2-3,TRBV28,NA,once,CASSLSSSGGDTQYF,TGTGCCAGCAGTTTATCTAGTAGCGGCGGGGATACGCAGTATTTT
TRBJ2-3,TRBV6-1,NA,NA,CASTHDERSTDTQYF,TGTGCCAGCACCCACGACGAGCGGTCCACAGATACGCAGTATTTT
TRBJ1-4,TRBV7-2,NA,NA,CASSLNRTPQGRLFF,TGTGCCAGCAGCTTAAATCGGACGCCTCAAGGGAGACTGTTTTTT
TRBJ2-1,TRBV7-6,TRBD2,NA,CASSAGLAAANEQFF,TGTGCCAGCAGCGCAGGACTAGCGGCGGCCAATGAGCAGTTCTTC
TRBJ2-7,TRBV4-1,NA,NA,CASSQPTESYEQYF,TGCGCCAGCAGCCAACCGACAGAATCCTACGAGCAGTACTTC